This TCR beta chain was identified during a study of read filtering for tumor transcriptome and immune sequencing. The library was built from around 0.4 ug RNA with molecular barcoded adaptors for alpha/delta and beta/gamma chains. One entry per CDR3 protein, called by TCRdb with MiXCR from the reads. The sample has approximately 37,000 distinct CDR3 sequences, 12% to 15% seen once. This CDR3 is built from 15 residues. To note about this clonotype: A junction boundary mismatches the germline segment, possibly from a read error.

The TCR originated in a donor aged 40 or over with multiple myeloma. This chain links TRBV12-3 or TRBV12-4 with TRBJ2-5; D uncertain. The sample comprised a population of CD138-negative cells sorted from bone marrow. In DNA, the CDR3 is TGTGCCAGCAGTTTAGTCCTTAAGTACCAAGAGGCCCAGTACTTC. Its translation: CASSLVLKYQEAQYF.